This section outlines one T cell receptor (beta chain) sequence together with its context. This record belongs to a study of control samples from healthy donors and cancer patients. The V end lost 6 bases, the J end lost 6 bases, and 38 bases lay between the germline ends. CDR1 is MNHEY, CDR2 SVGEGT, per germline. The length of the CDR3 is 22 residues. The protocol was immunoSEQ multiplex PCR, while the TCRdb copy is restricted to in-frame clones and leaves out a portion. The sample yields 50,000 to 65,000 clones, 75% to 95% seen once. V gene TRBV6-2 or TRBV6-3 combines with J gene TRBJ2-2; D ambiguous. The sequence was obtained from a man aged 30 to 45 with colorectal cancer. Source material: PBMCs. The CDR3 coding sequence is TGTGCCAGCAGCCGAAATACCTTAGGGTCGGCATTAACACGGCGTGGGTCCGGGGAGCTGTTTTTT. It encodes CASSRNTLGSALTRRGSGELFF.